This T cell receptor beta chain was recovered during a study of control samples from healthy donors and cancer patients. Produced via immunoSEQ multiplex PCR; TCRdb's table is partial and in-frame only. The sample shows 150,000 to 200,000 clones, about 90% of them seen only once. The sequence derives from a woman aged 45-60 years in good health. Source material: blood.

This CDR3 reads CSVHRGRWTEAFF. In DNA form, the CDR3 reads TGCAGCGTCCACAGGGGGCGTTGGACTGAAGCTTTCTTT. The chain links TRBV29-1 to TRBJ1-1, with 9 bases aligning to TRBD1. This CDR3 comprises 13 residues. The germline CDR1 and CDR2 sequences are SQVTM and ANQGSEA. Trimming removed 6 bases from V and 5 bases from J; junction bases left unmatched: 7.